These 15 T cell receptor beta chains came from one sample sequenced in a study of response to subunit inactivated influenza vaccine. TCRdb used MiXCR to reprocess the RT-PCR reads, holding one entry per CDR3 protein. Among about 650,000 distinct CDR3 sequences listed, 14% were seen once. This specimen consisted of PBMCs from blood, obtained 14 days before vaccination. The origin of the receptors is a man aged 50-60 years who received an inactivated influenza vaccine.

This clonotype was seen a few times. CDR3 bases: TGTGCCAGCAGCTTAGGGCCAGGGGAATACAAGGACGAGCAGTACTTC. It translates to CASSLGPGEYKDEQYF. The V call is TRBV11-2, the J call TRBJ2-7; possibly TRBD1 for D (6 bases). Trimming removed 1 base at V and 5 bases at J, with 18 bases between. This CDR3 is 16 amino acids long. Per the germline V gene, CDR1 is SGHAT and CDR2 is FQNNGV. Looking up the rest from reference TRBV11-2 and TRBJ2-7 gives the full variable domain: EAGVAQSPRYKIIEKRQSVAFWCNPISGHATLYWYQQILGQGPKLLIQFQNNGVVDDSQLPKDRFSAERLKGVDSTLKIQPAKLEDSAVYLCASSLGPGEYKDEQYFGPGTRLTVT.

The rearrangement links TRBV6-2 or TRBV6-3 to TRBJ2-5; 11 nucleotides align to TRBD2. Germline V CDR1 and CDR2: MNHEY, SVGEGT. The ends lost 7 bases at V and 5 bases at J; junction bases unmatched: 3. CDR3 size: 13 residues. The CDR3 here is CASMTSGVETQYF. CDR3 nucleotide sequence: TGTGCCAGCATGACTAGCGGGGTTGAGACCCAGTACTTC.

This rearrangement joins TRBV7-9 to TRBJ2-3; 7 bases agree with TRBD1. V was pared by 4 bases and J by 2 bases, with 6 bases of the junction left unmatched. Germline V lookup: CDR1 SEHNR, CDR2 FQNEAQ (reference sequence). The CDR3 is made up of 15 amino acids. The CDR3 loop is CASSSGDSLTDTQYF. The CDR3 DNA is TGTGCCAGCAGCTCAGGGGACAGCCTCACAGATACGCAGTATTTT.

This clonotype was seen more than once but under ten times. The rearrangement uses TRBV28 and TRBJ2-3; 7 bases fit TRBD2. Looked up from germline, CDR1 is MDHEN and CDR2 is SYDVKM. The length of the CDR3 is 15 residues. Trimming cost V 7 bases and J 6 bases; bases outside gene matches: 13. This CDR3 reads CASTLQGREKDTQYF. The CDR3 DNA reads as TGTGCCAGCACCCTTCAAGGGCGGGAGAAGGATACGCAGTATTTT.

This clonotype was picked up many times. For the CDR3, the DNA is TGCGCCAGCAGCCAAGATCTAGGACAGGGTGCTGGAAACACCATATATTTT. Translation gives CASSQDLGQGAGNTIYF. The rearrangement uses TRBV4-1 and TRBJ1-3; 8 positions match TRBD1. Germline-derived CDR1 and CDR2 are MGHRA and YSYEKL. V dropped 0 bases and J dropped 2; count of bases not matched to a gene: 6. The CDR3 runs 17 residues.

This clonotype has more than one count but fewer than ten. The rearrangement uses TRBV4-1 and TRBJ1-6; D possibly corresponds to TRBD1 (6 bases). Germline values: CDR1 MGHRA, CDR2 YSYEKL. Trimming took 0 bases from V and 13 from J, leaving 19 bases between them. This CDR3 has 16 amino acids. The CDR3 DNA reads TGCGCCAGCAGCCAAGATGGACAGCCAGGCCTCTCCCCCCTCCACTTT. Protein product: CASSQDGQPGLSPLHF.

The V gene is TRBV27, the J gene TRBJ1-2; 9 nucleotides line up with TRBD1. Germline V gene sequence: CDR1 MNHEY, CDR2 SMNVEV (reference sequence). The CDR3 loop spans 14 amino acids. After removal of 5 bases from V and 7 bases from J, the junction contained 8 bases not matched to a gene. The CDR3 is CASSLGTGLGGYTF. CDR3 in DNA: TGTGCCAGCAGTCTTGGGACAGGGCTTGGTGGCTACACCTTC.

Only a few counts were recorded for this clonotype. The rearrangement links TRBV3-1 to TRBJ2-7, with TRBD2 matching over 10 bases. Germline CDR1 is LGHDT and CDR2 is YNNKEL (reference sequence). V lost 4 bases and J lost 5; bases outside the gene matches: 11. The CDR3 covers 16 residues. The CDR3 here is CASSLSSGGPWDEQYF. The CDR3, as DNA: TGTGCCAGCAGCCTCTCTAGCGGGGGCCCCTGGGACGAGCAGTACTTC.

This clonotype was seen at least ten times. The chain joins TRBV5-1 to TRBJ1-1; D gene ambiguous. CDR1 SGHRS and CDR2 YFSETQ come from the germline V gene. Deletions cut 0 bases from V and 2 bases from J, with 11 bases between. This CDR3 region has 15 residues. DNA of the CDR3: TGCGCCAGCAGCTTGGTTCCCGAGGCCAACACTGAAGCTTTCTTT. It codes for CASSLVPEANTEAFF.

The chain carries TRBV2 and TRBJ1-5; D unclear. Germline CDR1 SNHLY, CDR2 FYNNEI. This CDR3 region has 14 residues. The germline V and J ends were trimmed by 0 bases and 8 bases, with 11 bases remaining between them. The CDR3 DNA is TGTGCCAGCAGTGAAGCGCGGGTCGTTAAGCCCCAGCATTTT. Its protein is CASSEARVVKPQHF.

This clonotype has just a few counts. The V and J genes are TRBV12-3 or TRBV12-4 and TRBJ2-1; TRBD1 agrees at 8 bases. V trimming: 4 bases; J trimming: 15 bases; junction bases outside the gene matches: 8. The length of the CDR3 is 12 residues. Written as DNA, the CDR3 is TGTGCCAGCAGTTCCGGACAGGGCCCACCGTTCTTC. Protein product: CASSSGQGPPFF.

The CDR3 sequence: CASSWGAGGPDTQYF. Here the CDR3 DNA reads TGTGCCAGTTCGTGGGGTGCAGGGGGCCCAGATACGCAGTATTTT. The rearrangement joins TRBV3-1 to TRBJ2-3; TRBD1 matches 8 bases. With 9 bases clipped from V and 4 bases from J, the junction kept 12 bases outside the gene matches. The CDR3 is 15 residues long. CDR1 LGHDT and CDR2 YNNKEL come from the germline V gene (reference sequence).

This clonotype has a count of ten or more. V gene TRBV12-3 or TRBV12-4 combines with J gene TRBJ2-5; possibly TRBD2 for D (6 bases). The CDR3 contains 14 residues. Trimming took off 5 bases at V and 5 bases at J, with 15 bases between the two ends. The CDR3 DNA reads TGTGCCAGCAGTCTATTCCTTGGGGGGGAGACCCAGTACTTC. Its translation: CASSLFLGGETQYF.

This clonotype has a handful of counts. The chain recombines TRBV20-1 with TRBJ2-5; no definite D call. The CDR3 is made up of 15 amino acids. From germline, CDR1 is DFQATT and CDR2 SNEGSKA (reference sequence). The V end lost 3 bases, the J end lost 2 bases, and 16 bases lay between the germline ends. CDR3 DNA: TGCAGTGCTAGGACCGACTTCCATGGGCAAGAGACCCAGTACTTC. It codes for CSARTDFHGQETQYF.

J is TRBJ2-3 and V is TRBV29-1; D might be TRBD2 (5 bases). V dropped 3 bases and J dropped 3 bases, with 19 bases sitting between them. This CDR3 is 16 amino acids long. From germline, CDR1 is SQVTM and CDR2 ANQGSEA. The CDR3, as DNA: TGCAGCGTTGATGGGAAGGGCGGGTTTGGTACAGATACGCAGTATTTT. Encoded protein: CSVDGKGGFGTDTQYF.